The 29 T cell receptor beta chains in this list originate from one sample, sequenced in a study of blood T cell repertoires in COVID-19. Profiled with immunoSEQ multiplex PCR; TCRdb holds only in-frame clones, not every one. The sample comprises roughly 360,000 clones, around 89% of which are singletons, and around 0.97% rests with the top ten. Sequenced sample: PBMCs or T cells enriched from blood (not recorded which). The receptor source for this set is a woman between 25 and 40 years old with acute COVID-19.

The rearrangement joins TRBV6-5 to TRBJ1-1, with TRBD1 identical over 8 bases. Germline CDR1 and CDR2: MNHEY and SVGAGI. This CDR3 has 12 amino acids. The J segment lost 8 bases and the V segment lost 6 bases, leaving 5 bases of the junction unmatched. CDR3 loop: CASRSGGVEAFF. The CDR3 bases are TGTGCCAGCAGGTCAGGGGGCGTCGAAGCTTTCTTT.

The V gene is TRBV10-3, the J gene TRBJ2-7, with 8 bases fitting TRBD1. V lost 5 bases to trimming and J lost 4 bases; unmatched junction nucleotides: 7. Per germline, CDR1 ENHRY and CDR2 SYGVKD. The CDR3 runs 14 residues. CDR3 amino acids: CAISSTGDGYEQYF. The CDR3 DNA follows: TGTGCCATCAGTTCGACAGGGGACGGTTACGAGCAGTACTTC.

The rearrangement joins TRBV10-3 to TRBJ1-5, with 8 bases that match TRBD1. Looked up from germline, CDR1 is ENHRY and CDR2 is SYGVKD. The CDR3 totals 15 residues. After removal of 6 bases from V and 5 bases from J, the junction contained 9 bases not matched to a gene. CDR3 sequence: CAISREDRADQPQHF. The DNA for the CDR3 is TGTGCCATCAGCCGGGAGGACAGGGCTGATCAGCCCCAGCATTTT.

V is TRBV7-2 and J is TRBJ2-1; 11 bases fit TRBD1. J gave up 7 bases and V 5 bases, and 7 bases lay outside the gene matches. Germline CDR1 is SGHTA and CDR2 is FQGNSA. The CDR3 covers 15 residues. In DNA form, the CDR3 reads TGTGCCAGCAGCCTCGGACAGGGGGCTGGAAATGAGCAGTTCTTC. It translates to CASSLGQGAGNEQFF.

The genes are TRBV29-1 and TRBJ1-2; TRBD1 might be the D (5 bases). Germline values: CDR1 SQVTM, CDR2 ANQGSEA. This CDR3 has 11 residues. The ends were cut back, 4 bases at V and 5 bases at J, with 8 bases in the middle. The CDR3 here is CSVVAGYGYTF. CDR3 coding DNA: TGCAGCGTTGTAGCAGGGTATGGCTACACCTTC.

CDR3 in DNA: TGTGCCAGCAGCGTAGACTTCTATGGCTACACCTTC. It translates to CASSVDFYGYTF. The gene calls are TRBV9 and TRBJ1-2; the D is unclear. The V and J ends lost 0 bases and 4 bases respectively, with 4 bases between them. Germline CDR1 SGDLS, CDR2 YYNGEE. The CDR3 has 12 residues.

The chain employs TRBV3-1 (or the pseudogene TRBV3-2) and TRBJ2-3; 9 nucleotides agree with TRBD1. Germline V gives CDR1 LGHDT, CDR2 YNNKEL (reference sequence). This CDR3 is 15 amino acids long. The V segment lost 2 bases and the J segment 6 bases; nucleotides outside the gene matches: 6. CDR3 sequence (DNA): TGTGCCAGCAGCCAAACGGACAGGGGCCGGGATACGCAGTATTTT. Translating gives CASSQTDRGRDTQYF.

The J gene is TRBJ1-2, the V gene TRBV2; TRBD1 is a possible D gene (6 bases). CDR3 length: 13 residues. Trimming took 6 bases from V and 8 from J, leaving 16 bases between them. The germline V gene has CDR1 SNHLY and CDR2 FYNNEI. For the CDR3, the DNA is TGTGCCAGCAGGGGACCCGGACAGTCCGGCTACACCTTC. Residues: CASRGPGQSGYTF. Based on the CDR3 plus reference TRBV2 and TRBJ1-2, the full variable domain is EPEVTQTPSHQVTQMGQEVILRCVPISNHLYFYWYRQILGQKVEFLVSFYNNEISEKSEIFDDQFSVERPDGSNFTLKIRSTKLEDSAMYFCASRGPGQSGYTFGSGTRLTVV.

The V and J genes are TRBV5-1 and TRBJ1-3; D gene ambiguous. V lost 0 bases to trimming and J lost 4 bases, with 17 bases between them. CDR1 SGHRS and CDR2 YFSETQ come from the germline V gene. This CDR3 contains 17 residues. In nucleotides, the CDR3 is TGCGCCAGCAGCTTGGTTTACCGGGGAGCAAAAGGAAACACCATATATTTT. It is translated as CASSLVYRGAKGNTIYF.

This clone turned up a few times. This chain uses TRBV5-5 with TRBJ1-4; D is unresolved. This CDR3 is built from 15 residues. V was pared by 0 bases and J by 4 bases, with 10 bases between. Germline V lookup: CDR1 SGHKS, CDR2 YYEKEE (reference sequence). In DNA, the CDR3 is TGTGCCAGCAGCTTGGGGCAGGCTGATAATGAAAAACTGTTTTTT. This translates into CASSLGQADNEKLFF.

This CDR3 reads CASSHDRFQPQHF. CDR3 nucleotides: TGTGCCAGCAGCCACGACAGGTTCCAGCCCCAGCATTTT. V and J are TRBV7-2 and TRBJ1-5; the D gene is possibly TRBD1 (6 bases). The CDR3 contains 13 residues. Germline loops: CDR1 SGHTA, CDR2 FQGNSA. The ends were cut back, 5 bases at V and 7 bases at J, with 12 bases in the middle.

The chain couples TRBV29-1 to TRBJ1-2; no reliable D call. V was pared by 6 bases and J by 3 bases, with 11 bases between. The CDR3 loop spans 12 amino acids. Germline values: CDR1 SQVTM, CDR2 ANQGSEA. CDR3 in amino acids: CSVRSGYYGYTF. The CDR3 nucleotides are TGCAGCGTCCGTTCGGGGTACTATGGCTACACCTTC.

The V call is TRBV29-1, the J call TRBJ2-5; D is possibly TRBD2 (7 bases). The CDR3 is 12 residues long. V dropped 2 bases and J dropped 5 bases, with 9 bases sitting between them. Germline V gene lookup returns CDR1 SQVTM and CDR2 ANQGSEA. CDR3 in amino acids: CSVETGGETQYF. The CDR3 region has the DNA TGCAGCGTTGAAACGGGGGGCGAGACCCAGTACTTC.

This chain connects TRBV7-8 to TRBJ1-4, with D possibly matching TRBD1 (6 bases). Germline V gives CDR1 SGHVS, CDR2 FQNEAQ. The V and J ends lost 1 base and 7 bases respectively, with 13 bases between them. The CDR3 runs to 15 residues. CDR3: CASSLGGQYSEKLFF. The CDR3 region has the DNA TGTGCCAGCAGCTTAGGTGGACAGTATAGTGAAAAACTGTTTTTT.

V and J are TRBV28 and TRBJ1-2; TRBD1 is a possible D gene (6 bases). V lost 7 bases, J lost 6 bases, and 15 bases lay in between. The CDR3 consists of 13 residues. The germline gives CDR1 MDHEN, CDR2 SYDVKM. In nucleotides, the CDR3 is TGTGCCAGCACCCTTTCGGGGGGCGATGGCTACACCTTC. It encodes CASTLSGGDGYTF.

The V gene is TRBV19, the J gene TRBJ2-7, with D possibly matching TRBD1 (7 bases). Germline V lookup: CDR1 LNHDA, CDR2 SQIVND (reference sequence). Deletions cut 5 bases from V and 3 bases from J, with 20 bases between. The length of the CDR3 is 16 residues. The CDR3 loop is CASSSRGAGAFYEQYF. The CDR3 DNA follows: TGTGCCAGTAGTTCCAGGGGGGCAGGGGCGTTCTACGAGCAGTACTTC.

The V call is TRBV7-3, the J call TRBJ2-3; TRBD2 matches at 7 bases. CDR3 length: 12 residues. With V trimmed by 5 bases and J by 8 bases, 4 bases remained unmatched. CDR1 and CDR2 (germline): SGHTA, FQGTGA. CDR3 sequence: CASSAGEGTQYF. As DNA, the CDR3 is TGTGCCAGCAGCGCGGGGGAGGGTACGCAGTATTTT.

The V call is TRBV7-3, the J call TRBJ2-2; 10 bases agree with TRBD2. Germline loops: CDR1 SGHTA, CDR2 FQGTGA. There are 17 residues in the CDR3. J gave up 5 bases and V 0 bases, and 6 bases lay outside the gene matches. The CDR3 region is CASSLTGGLAATGELFF. CDR3 coding DNA: TGTGCCAGCAGCTTAACGGGTGGACTAGCGGCAACCGGGGAGCTGTTTTTT.

The rearrangement joins TRBV18 to TRBJ2-2; no firm D call. CDR3 length equals 15 residues. CDR1 is KGHSH and CDR2 is LQKENI in the germline V gene. V dropped 1 base and J dropped 3 bases, with 9 bases sitting between them. The CDR3 nucleotides read TGTGCCAGCTCACCACTGATTCAGGACACCGGGGAGCTGTTTTTT. It translates to CASSPLIQDTGELFF.

This sequence joins TRBV5-6 and TRBJ1-6; D gene uncertain. This CDR3 is 16 amino acids long. The V end lost 0 bases, the J end lost 11 bases, and 18 bases lay between the germline ends. The germline gives CDR1 SGHDT, CDR2 YYEEEE. CDR3 sequence: CASSLGGGGGGAPLHF. DNA of the CDR3: TGTGCCAGCAGCTTGGGCGGCGGAGGTGGTGGAGCACCCCTCCACTTT.

CDR3 loop: CASSFATSGGAGRETQYF. Written as DNA, the CDR3 is TGCGCCAGCAGCTTTGCGACTAGCGGGGGGGCTGGTCGAGAGACCCAGTACTTC. This chain links TRBV5-1 with TRBJ2-5; 14 nucleotides align to TRBD2. Germline values: CDR1 SGHRS, CDR2 YFSETQ. The CDR3 runs to 18 residues. V lost 2 bases to trimming and J lost 4 bases; unmatched junction nucleotides: 10.

The chain is built from TRBV19 and TRBJ1-4; 7 nucleotides agree with TRBD1. Looked up from germline, CDR1 is LNHDA and CDR2 is SQIVND (reference sequence). Trimming took 6 bases from V and 3 from J; bases not matched to a gene: 10. The CDR3 loop spans 16 amino acids. In DNA, the CDR3 is TGTGCCAGTAGGCAGGGACAGCTGAAATCTAATGAAAAACTGTTTTTT. It encodes CASRQGQLKSNEKLFF.

The V gene is TRBV12-5, the J gene TRBJ2-7, with D perhaps TRBD2 (6 bases). Looked up from germline, CDR1 is LGHNT and CDR2 is FRNRAP. The CDR3 is 17 amino acids. V was pared by 1 base and J by 2 bases, with 18 bases between. The CDR3: CASGLGVRDWEPYEQYF. The CDR3 DNA follows: TGTGCTAGTGGTTTGGGGGTTCGGGACTGGGAACCCTACGAGCAGTACTTC.

This chain links TRBV27 with TRBJ1-1; perhaps TRBD1 as D (6 bases). In germline, CDR1 is MNHEY, CDR2 SMNVEV (reference sequence). V gave up 4 bases and J gave up 6 bases, with 12 bases separating them. CDR3 length: 13 residues. The CDR3 reads CASSSQGWAEAFF. DNA of the CDR3: TGTGCCAGCAGTTCACAGGGTTGGGCTGAAGCTTTCTTT.

The chain joins TRBV25-1 to TRBJ2-3; the D gene is possibly TRBD2 (7 bases). V was cut by 6 bases and J by 2 bases, with 15 bases left in between. Germline-derived CDR1 and CDR2 are MGHDK and SYGVNS. This CDR3 is built from 15 residues. The chain's CDR3 is CASRKGGGLTDTQYF. The CDR3 DNA reads as TGTGCCAGCAGGAAGGGGGGGGGCCTCACAGATACGCAGTATTTT.

As DNA, the CDR3 is TGTGCCAGCAGCTTGGTAGCCAGCTCCTTCTATGGCTACACCTTC. Encoded protein: CASSLVASSFYGYTF. The rearrangement links TRBV5-5 to TRBJ1-2, with no clear D. This CDR3 is 15 amino acids long. V was pared by 0 bases and J by 4 bases, with 13 bases between. Germline loops: CDR1 SGHKS, CDR2 YYEKEE (reference sequence). Using reference TRBV5-5 and TRBJ1-2 for the parts outside the CDR3, the full variable domain is DAGVTQSPTHLIKTRGQQVTLRCSPISGHKSVSWYQQVLGQGPQFIFQYYEKEERGRGNFPDRFSARQFPNYSSELNVNALLLGDSALYLCASSLVASSFYGYTFGSGTRLTVV.

This clone has a single count. The CDR3 here is CASSLGGQNTDTQYF. The DNA of the CDR3 is TGTGCCAGCAGCTTAGGGGGCCAGAACACAGATACGCAGTATTTT. The chain employs TRBV7-2 and TRBJ2-3, with TRBD1 as a possible D gene (5 bases). The CDR3 extends over 15 amino acids. Germline CDR1 reads SGHTA; CDR2 reads FQGNSA. V lost 1 base, J lost 2 bases, and 10 bases lay in between.

This chain connects TRBV29-1 to TRBJ2-1; D remains ambiguous. CDR3 length: 10 amino acids. Germline V gene data show CDR1 as SQVTM and CDR2 as ANQGSEA. The V end was cut by 4 bases, the J end by 8 bases, with 6 bases between. In DNA, the CDR3 is TGCAGCGTTGGCGGTTATGAGCAGTTCTTC. It translates to CSVGGYEQFF.

The chain employs TRBV27 and TRBJ2-3; 8 nucleotides agree with TRBD2. The junction had 13 bases not matched to a gene; V was cut back by 1 base and J by 7 bases. Germline CDR1 is MNHEY and CDR2 is SMNVEV (reference sequence). The CDR3 spans 17 residues. CDR3 protein: CASSLFLGFGGANTQYF. The DNA for the CDR3 is TGTGCCAGCAGTTTATTCCTAGGATTCGGGGGGGCGAATACGCAGTATTTT.